The 9 T cell receptor beta chains given below trace back to one sample, sequenced in a study of identical twins. TCRdb processed the 5' RACE reads anew with MiXCR; each CDR3 protein has one entry. The table shows about 470,000 distinct CDR3 sequences, with approximately 25% occurring only once. The same sample was also used in a study of T cells expressing NK-cell markers.

Source material: CD4+ T cells sorted from blood. The receptors come from a woman aged 18-29 years in good health.

This clonotype came up a few times. The chain has TRBV29-1 and TRBJ2-1; D might be TRBD1 or TRBD2, each matching 5 bases. V shed 7 bases and J shed 2 bases, with 21 bases lying between them. CDR3 size: 16 residues. Germline V gene sequence: CDR1 SQVTM, CDR2 ANQGSEA. The CDR3: CSGLPPAGTPYNEQFF. The DNA for the CDR3 is TGCAGCGGTTTACCCCCCGCCGGGACCCCCTACAATGAGCAGTTCTTC.

Only a few counts were recorded for this clonotype. V is TRBV5-1 and J is TRBJ1-1, with no clear D. V lost 8 bases, J lost 0 bases, and 17 bases lay in between. The CDR3 loop spans 15 amino acids. Germline V CDR1 and CDR2: SGHRS, YFSETQ. The CDR3 region has the DNA TGCGCCAGTTACCTCGGAGTAGGGATGAACACTGAAGCTTTCTTT. Encoded protein: CASYLGVGMNTEAFF.

V gene TRBV18 combines with J gene TRBJ2-3; D is ambiguous. CDR1 is KGHSH and CDR2 is LQKENI in the germline V gene. This CDR3 is built from 15 residues. Trimming cost V 1 base and J 0 bases, with 8 bases left between them. CDR3 DNA: TGTGCCAGCTCACCACAGGCGGTAAGCACAGATACGCAGTATTTT. It encodes CASSPQAVSTDTQYF.

The rearrangement joins TRBV6-5 to TRBJ1-6; D ambiguous. The CDR3 consists of 16 residues. Trimming cost V 0 bases and J 8 bases, with 14 bases left between them. Per germline, CDR1 MNHEY and CDR2 SVGAGI. The CDR3 sequence is CASSYSRFTGDSPLHF. DNA of the CDR3: TGTGCCAGCAGTTACTCGCGGTTCACCGGGGATTCACCCCTCCACTTT.

This clonotype was seen only a few times. This rearrangement joins TRBV20-1 to TRBJ2-5, with 8 bases fitting TRBD2. This CDR3 has 16 amino acids. The germline CDR1 and CDR2 sequences are DFQATT and SNEGSKA (reference sequence). V shed 3 bases, J shed 2 bases, and the junction held 11 bases outside the gene matches. CDR3: CSASALSGNEQETQYF. The CDR3 region has the DNA TGCAGTGCTAGTGCCCTTAGCGGGAACGAGCAAGAGACCCAGTACTTC.

The V gene is TRBV12-3 or TRBV12-4, the J gene TRBJ2-3; 7 bases fit TRBD2. The CDR3 runs 15 residues. The ends lost 6 bases at V and 3 bases at J; junction bases unmatched: 9. The CDR3 DNA sequence: TGTGCCAGCAGCCGAACTAGCGAGGGGACAGATACGCAGTATTTT. As protein: CASSRTSEGTDTQYF.

This clonotype was counted between two and nine times. The V call is TRBV20-1, the J call TRBJ2-5; 10 nucleotides align to TRBD2. The trim removed 2 bases at V and 1 base at J, leaving 4 bases unmatched. This CDR3 comprises 15 residues. Germline V gene data show CDR1 as DFQATT and CDR2 as SNEGSKA (reference sequence). The CDR3 DNA sequence: TGCAGTGCTAGAAAAGCGGGAGGGTTCCAAGAGACCCAGTACTTC. It encodes CSARKAGGFQETQYF.

This clonotype was seen a handful of times. As DNA, the CDR3 is TGCGCCAGCAGCCTACATGCCACCCAGCATTTT. It specifies CASSLHATQHF. The chain employs TRBV4-3 and TRBJ1-5; no clear D. Germline V gives CDR1 LGHNA, CDR2 YSLEER. Trimming left V 4 bases short and J 11 bases short, with 9 bases between. The length of the CDR3 is 11 residues.

In its sample, this clonotype was seen a few times. The V call is TRBV5-1, the J call TRBJ2-1; D gene unclear. The CDR3 is made up of 17 amino acids. CDR1 and CDR2 (germline): SGHRS, YFSETQ. Deletions cut 0 bases from V and 2 bases from J, with 15 bases between. CDR3 protein: CASSLESSPWTYNEQFF. The CDR3 DNA reads as TGCGCCAGCAGCTTGGAAAGTTCCCCCTGGACCTACAATGAGCAGTTCTTC.